The source of this TCR beta chain is a study of radiation and T cells in renal cell carcinoma. In the study overall: Nephrectomy followed 15 Gy stereotactic body radiation by 4 weeks.

Overall study results and limits: Without pretreatment biopsies, baseline tumor clonotype presence was undetermined.

The CDR3 spans 14 residues. Germline lookup yields CDR1 SGHRS and CDR2 YFSETQ. V was shortened by 2 bases and J by 5 bases, with 13 bases between the two germline ends. Measured with immunoSEQ multiplex PCR; TCRdb has only the in-frame clones, and not every one. The data show about 61,000 clones, around 78% seen once. The time point is: baseline pretreatment blood. Treatment indicated: 15 Gy SBRT to primary tumor, nephrectomy 4 weeks later. Blood was sampled at baseline, 2 weeks and 4 weeks after SBRT. This clone turned up a few times. Its antigen is still unknown. The sequence derives from a man aged 55 to 69 with renal cell carcinoma. The chain combines TRBV5-1 with TRBJ2-5; no definite D call. The source was blood, collected from a patient whose treatment included radiotherapy and nephrectomy. The CDR3 DNA reads as TGCGCCAGCAGCTTTCGCGTCCTAGGCGAGACCCAGTACTTC. Amino acid sequence: CASSFRVLGETQYF.